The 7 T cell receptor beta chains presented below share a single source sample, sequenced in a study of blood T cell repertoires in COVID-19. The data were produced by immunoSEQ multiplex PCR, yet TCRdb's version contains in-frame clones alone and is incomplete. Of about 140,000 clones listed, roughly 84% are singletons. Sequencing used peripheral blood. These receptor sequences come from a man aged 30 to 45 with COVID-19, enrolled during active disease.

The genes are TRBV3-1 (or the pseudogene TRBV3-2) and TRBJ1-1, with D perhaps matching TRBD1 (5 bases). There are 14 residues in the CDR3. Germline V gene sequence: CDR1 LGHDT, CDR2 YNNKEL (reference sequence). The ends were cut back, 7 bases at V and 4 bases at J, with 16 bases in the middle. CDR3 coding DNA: TGTGCCAGCACCCCCCGGGGGGTTCGCACTGAAGCTTTCTTT. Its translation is CASTPRGVRTEAFF.

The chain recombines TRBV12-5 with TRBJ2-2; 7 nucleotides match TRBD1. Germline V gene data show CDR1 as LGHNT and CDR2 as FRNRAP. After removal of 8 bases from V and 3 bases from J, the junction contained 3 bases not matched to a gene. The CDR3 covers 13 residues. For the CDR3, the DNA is TGTGCTAGTAGGGGACAGTACACCGGGGAGCTGTTTTTT. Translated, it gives CASRGQYTGELFF.

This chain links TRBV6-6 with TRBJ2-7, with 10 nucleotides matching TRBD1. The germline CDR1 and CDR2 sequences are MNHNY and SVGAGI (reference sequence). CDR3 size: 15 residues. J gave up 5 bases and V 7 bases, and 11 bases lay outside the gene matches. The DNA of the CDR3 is TGTGCCAGCAACTCTCCGGGACAGGGGCTCAACGAGCAGTACTTC. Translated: CASNSPGQGLNEQYF.

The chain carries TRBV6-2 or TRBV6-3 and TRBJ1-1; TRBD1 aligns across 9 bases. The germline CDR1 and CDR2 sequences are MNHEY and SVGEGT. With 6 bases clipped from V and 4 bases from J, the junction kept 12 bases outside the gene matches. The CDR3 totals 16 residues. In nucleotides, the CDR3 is TGTGCCAGCAGCCACCGGGACAGGGTGGTTGGCACTGAAGCTTTCTTT. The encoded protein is CASSHRDRVVGTEAFF.

DNA for the CDR3: TGTGCCAGCAGATCCCTGTCCCGAGGGCACACTGAAGCTTTCTTT. Translating it yields CASRSLSRGHTEAFF. The chain recombines TRBV7-2 with TRBJ1-1; D remains unclear. The CDR3 is 15 amino acids. The germline CDR1 and CDR2 sequences are SGHTA and FQGNSA. Trimming shortened V by 6 bases and J by 3 bases, and 17 bases separated the two germline ends.

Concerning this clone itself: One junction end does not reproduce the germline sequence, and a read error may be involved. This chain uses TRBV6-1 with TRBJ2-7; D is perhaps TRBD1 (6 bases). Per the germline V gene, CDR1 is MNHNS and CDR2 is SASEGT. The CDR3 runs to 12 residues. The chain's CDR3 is CASRDRSYEQYF. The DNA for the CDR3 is TGTGCCAGCCGTGACAGGTCCTACGAGCAGTACTTC.

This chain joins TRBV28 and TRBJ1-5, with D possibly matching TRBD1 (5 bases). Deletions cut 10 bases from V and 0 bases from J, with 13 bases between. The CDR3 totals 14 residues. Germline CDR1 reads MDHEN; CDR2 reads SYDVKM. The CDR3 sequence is CATRQFYSNQPQHF. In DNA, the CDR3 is TGTGCCACTAGACAGTTTTATAGCAATCAGCCCCAGCATTTT.